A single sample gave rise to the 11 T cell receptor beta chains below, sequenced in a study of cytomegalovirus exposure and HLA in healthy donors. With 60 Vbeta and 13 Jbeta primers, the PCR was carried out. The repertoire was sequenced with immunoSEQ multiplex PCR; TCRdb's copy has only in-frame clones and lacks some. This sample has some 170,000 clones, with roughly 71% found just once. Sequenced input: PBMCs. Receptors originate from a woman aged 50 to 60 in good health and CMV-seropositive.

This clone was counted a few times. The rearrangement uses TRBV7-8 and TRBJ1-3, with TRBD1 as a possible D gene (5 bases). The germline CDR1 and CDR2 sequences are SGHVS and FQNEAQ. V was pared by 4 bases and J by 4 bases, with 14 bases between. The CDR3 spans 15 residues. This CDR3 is CASSSGGSGGNTIYF. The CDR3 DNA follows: TGTGCCAGCAGCTCCGGGGGGTCAGGAGGAAACACCATATATTTT.

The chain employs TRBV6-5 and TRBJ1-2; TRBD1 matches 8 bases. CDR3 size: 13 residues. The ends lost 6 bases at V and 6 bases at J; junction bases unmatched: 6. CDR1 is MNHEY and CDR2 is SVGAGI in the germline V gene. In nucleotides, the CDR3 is TGTGCCAGCAGACCGACAGGGGCAAATGGCTACACCTTC. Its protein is CASRPTGANGYTF.

CDR3 nucleotide sequence: TGTGCCAGCAGCTTAGAGATTTCGTCCGCGGGGGGCTACACCTTC. This translates into CASSLEISSAGGYTF. This chain connects TRBV7-9 to TRBJ1-2; D gene ambiguous. This CDR3 spans 15 amino acids. In germline, CDR1 is SEHNR, CDR2 FQNEAQ (reference sequence). V gave up 1 base and J gave up 8 bases, with 17 bases separating them.

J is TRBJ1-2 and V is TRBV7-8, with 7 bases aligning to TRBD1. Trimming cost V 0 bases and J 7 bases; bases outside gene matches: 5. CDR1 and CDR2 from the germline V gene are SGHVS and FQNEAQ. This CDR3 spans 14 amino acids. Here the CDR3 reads CASSLARGGRGYTF. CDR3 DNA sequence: TGTGCCAGCAGCTTAGCAAGAGGGGGCCGTGGCTACACCTTC. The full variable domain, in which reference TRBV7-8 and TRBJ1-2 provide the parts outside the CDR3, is GAGVSQSPRYKVAKRGQDVALRCDPISGHVSLFWYQQALGQGPEFLTYFQNEAQLDKSGLPSDRFFAERPEGSVSTLKIQRTQQEDSAVYLCASSLARGGRGYTFGSGTRLTVV.

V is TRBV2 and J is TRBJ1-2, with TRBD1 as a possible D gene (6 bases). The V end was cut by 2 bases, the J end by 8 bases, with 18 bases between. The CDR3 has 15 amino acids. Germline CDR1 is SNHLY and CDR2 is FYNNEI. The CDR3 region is CASSERSTTGLGYTF. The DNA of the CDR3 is TGTGCCAGCAGTGAACGAAGTACGACAGGACTCGGCTACACCTTC. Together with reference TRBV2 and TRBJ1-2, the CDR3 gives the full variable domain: EPEVTQTPSHQVTQMGQEVILRCVPISNHLYFYWYRQILGQKVEFLVSFYNNEISEKSEIFDDQFSVERPDGSNFTLKIRSTKLEDSAMYFCASSERSTTGLGYTFGSGTRLTVV.

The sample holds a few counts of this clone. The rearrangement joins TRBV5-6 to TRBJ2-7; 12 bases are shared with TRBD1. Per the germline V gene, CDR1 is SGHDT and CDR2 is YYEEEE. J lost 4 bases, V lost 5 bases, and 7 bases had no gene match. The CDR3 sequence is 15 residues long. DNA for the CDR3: TGTGCCAGCAGACGGCGGGACAGGGGGCTGTACGAGCAGTACTTC. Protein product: CASRRRDRGLYEQYF.

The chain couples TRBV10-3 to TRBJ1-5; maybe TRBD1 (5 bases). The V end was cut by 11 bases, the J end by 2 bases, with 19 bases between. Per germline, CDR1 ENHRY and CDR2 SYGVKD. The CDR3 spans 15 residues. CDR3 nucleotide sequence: TGTGCCGCCGGCCGATCGGGGGAACGCAATCAGCCCCAGCATTTT. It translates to CAAGRSGERNQPQHF.

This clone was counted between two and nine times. The CDR3 here is CASSAGGIYQETQYF. The CDR3 DNA is TGTGCCAGCAGCGCGGGCGGGATATACCAAGAGACCCAGTACTTC. The chain couples TRBV9 to TRBJ2-5; D is perhaps TRBD2 (6 bases). Germline CDR1 SGDLS, CDR2 YYNGEE. This CDR3 spans 15 amino acids. Trimming removed 3 bases from V and 0 bases from J, with 12 bases in between.

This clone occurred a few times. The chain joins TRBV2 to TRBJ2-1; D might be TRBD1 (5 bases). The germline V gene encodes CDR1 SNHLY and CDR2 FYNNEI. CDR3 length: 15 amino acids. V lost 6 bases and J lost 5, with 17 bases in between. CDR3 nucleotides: TGTGCCAGCAGCACATTTCCAGGGATCAACAATGAGCAGTTCTTC. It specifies CASSTFPGINNEQFF.

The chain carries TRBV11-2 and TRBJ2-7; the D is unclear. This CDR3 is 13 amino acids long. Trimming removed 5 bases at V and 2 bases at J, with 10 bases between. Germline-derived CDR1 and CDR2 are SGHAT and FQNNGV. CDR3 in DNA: TGTGCCAGCAGCCCCCGTCGGGCCTACGAGCAGTACTTC. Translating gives CASSPRRAYEQYF.

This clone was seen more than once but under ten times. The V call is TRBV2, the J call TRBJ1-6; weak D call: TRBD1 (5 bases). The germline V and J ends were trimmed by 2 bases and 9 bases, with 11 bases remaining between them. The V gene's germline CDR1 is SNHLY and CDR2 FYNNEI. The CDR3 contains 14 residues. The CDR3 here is CASSELGAPSPLHF. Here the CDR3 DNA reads TGTGCCAGCAGTGAATTAGGGGCCCCTTCACCCCTCCACTTT.